This is a list of T cell receptor beta chains from one sample in a study of OX40 agonist ivuxolimab in advanced cancers. Measured with immunoSEQ multiplex PCR; TCRdb has only the in-frame clones, and not every one. The sample carries under 15,000 clones, about 80% recorded once. This material consisted of CD4+ or CD8+ T cells sorted from blood, taken in a trial of the OX40 agonist ivuxolimab. Receptor source: an adult with an advanced solid tumor such as melanoma, head and neck, liver or kidney cancer. Each CDR3 is given with its conserved first and last residue. Fields, in order: V gene, clone size, D gene, J gene, CDR3 DNA, CDR3 protein. D genes are given only for firm matches. Only part of the rows carry a size: once, few, many, or a class if the clone is expanded.

TRBV6-6	-	-	TRBJ2-1	TGTGCCAGCGGTAAGGTTAAGGATGAGCAGTTCTTC	CASGKVKDEQFF
TRBV9	-	-	TRBJ2-3	TGTGCCAGCAGCGTAGGAGGGGCACAGGATACGCAGTATTTT	CASSVGGAQDTQYF
TRBV28	-	-	TRBJ2-7	TGTGCCAGCAGTTTTGGGGCCAGCACCTACGAGCAGTACTTC	CASSFGASTYEQYF
TRBV28	-	TRBD2	TRBJ2-7	TGTGCCAGCAGTCCCGAACTAGCGGGAGTACACGAGCAGTACTTC	CASSPELAGVHEQYF
TRBV19	-	-	TRBJ2-1	TGTGCCAGTAGTATCGCATCGGGTATAACCTACAATGAGCAGTTCTTC	CASSIASGITYNEQFF
TRBV14	-	-	TRBJ2-7	TGTGCCAGCCAACCATCTTCAGGAGACCCCTACGAGCAGTACTTC	CASQPSSGDPYEQYF
TRBV7-8	-	-	TRBJ1-1	TGTGCCAGCACTGCAGGTTTGGCTGAAGCTTTCTTT	CASTAGLAEAFF
TRBV27	few	TRBD1	TRBJ1-2	TGTGCCAGCAGACCGGGACAGACACATGGCTACACCTTC	CASRPGQTHGYTF
TRBV27	-	-	TRBJ2-7	TGTGCCAGCAGTCCCCGGGATCTTCCCCCCTACGAGCAGTACTTC	CASSPRDLPPYEQYF
TRBV18	-	TRBD1	TRBJ2-5	TGTGCCAGCTCACCTTCGACCATGACAGGGGGAGAGACCCAGTACTTC	CASSPSTMTGGETQYF
TRBV15	-	TRBD1	TRBJ1-2	TGTGCCACCAGCTCCGGACAGGGGGCGTTTGGCTACACCTTC	CATSSGQGAFGYTF
TRBV29-1	-	-	TRBJ2-7	TGCAGCGTTGAAGGGGGGCCCGGGACATATCGAGACTACGAGCAGTACTTC	CSVEGGPGTYRDYEQYF
TRBV11-2	few	-	TRBJ2-5	TGTGCCAGCAGCTCCGGATCCCTGGGTCACCAGTACTTC	CASSSGSLGHQYF
TRBV6-6	-	-	TRBJ2-5	TGTGCCAGCAGTTACTTTTACAGGGGAGGACAAGAGACCCAGTACTTC	CASSYFYRGGQETQYF
TRBV2	-	TRBD2	TRBJ2-7	TGTGCCAGGAAACTAGCGGGACCCTCCTACGAGCAGTACTTC	CARKLAGPSYEQYF
TRBV4-3	-	TRBD2	TRBJ2-1	TGCGCCAGCAGCCAAGACGTAGCGGGAGCACCTACCTACAATGAGCAGTTCTTC	CASSQDVAGAPTYNEQFF
TRBV18	-	-	TRBJ1-2	TGTGCCAGCTCACCTATCCCGGCAGTCTATGGCTACACCTTC	CASSPIPAVYGYTF
TRBV9	-	TRBD2	TRBJ2-7	TGTGCCAGCAGCGTAGGAGCGGGGGCCCTATCCTACGAGCAGTACTTC	CASSVGAGALSYEQYF
TRBV6-5	-	-	TRBJ2-7	TGTGCCAGCGGAACGACGAAATCAGGGAACTACGAGCAGTACTTC	CASGTTKSGNYEQYF
TRBV27	-	TRBD1	TRBJ1-4	TGTGCCAGCAGTCCCCTACAGGGGCCGGCTAATGAAAAACTGTTTTTT	CASSPLQGPANEKLFF
TRBV7-9	-	-	TRBJ1-4	TGTGCCAGCAGCTTAGTGCTAGCGGCGAATGAAAAACTGTTTTTT	CASSLVLAANEKLFF
TRBV29-1	medium-sized	-	TRBJ2-3	TGCAGCGTTTACTTGGGGAATACGCAGTATTTT	CSVYLGNTQYF
TRBV19	few	TRBD2	TRBJ2-1	TGTGCCAGTAGTTGGCGAGCGGGAGTGCTTGAGCAGTTCTTC	CASSWRAGVLEQFF
TRBV5-1	-	-	TRBJ2-2	TGCGCCAGCAGCTTTGGAGGGGAGAACTTCAACACCGGGGAGCTGTTTTTT	CASSFGGENFNTGELFF
TRBV28	-	-	TRBJ1-5	TGTGCCACCGGGGGCCATAGCAATCAGCCCCAGCATTTT	CATGGHSNQPQHF
TRBV7-3	-	-	TRBJ2-7	TGTGCCAGCAGCCCCGGACCGAACTACGAGCAGTACTTC	CASSPGPNYEQYF
TRBV6-4	-	-	TRBJ2-3	TGTGCCAGCAGTGACTCGGACAGTCCCACAGATACGCAGTATTTT	CASSDSDSPTDTQYF
TRBV7-9	few	-	TRBJ2-5	TGTGCCAGCAGCTTATGGGAGACCCAGTACTTC	CASSLWETQYF
TRBV6-5	once	-	TRBJ1-2	TGTGCCACCCGGTATCAGGCTGGCTACACCTTC	CATRYQAGYTF
TRBV5-6	few	TRBD2	TRBJ2-7	TGTGCCAGCAGCATAGCCTTCGGACTAGCGTCTTCCTACGAGCAGTACTTC	CASSIAFGLASSYEQYF
TRBV28	-	TRBD2	TRBJ2-7	TGTGCCAGCAGTTTTGGGACTACAACCTACGAGCAGTACTTC	CASSFGTTTYEQYF
TRBV7-6	-	TRBD1	TRBJ1-1	TGTGCCACGGGGACAGGGGAGACGACTGAAGCTTTCTTT	CATGTGETTEAFF
TRBV9	-	-	TRBJ2-3	TGTGCCAGCAGCCGAAGCACAGATACGCAGTATTTT	CASSRSTDTQYF
TRBV10-3	-	-	TRBJ2-3	TGTGCCATCAGTGAGGACAGAGCTAGCACAGATACGCAGTATTTT	CAISEDRASTDTQYF
TRBV13	once	TRBD1	TRBJ1-1	TGTGCCAGCAGCCTGACAGGGTCCGGGGCTTTCTTT	CASSLTGSGAFF
TRBV7-9	-	-	TRBJ1-2	TGTGCCAGCAGCAAAGACCACAAGAACTATGGCTACACCTTC	CASSKDHKNYGYTF
TRBV7-2	-	-	TRBJ2-2	TGTGCCAGCAGCTTCCCTCAGGCGGGTCGCCCTGACACCGGGGAGCTGTTTTTT	CASSFPQAGRPDTGELFF
TRBV14	-	TRBD1	TRBJ2-7	TGTGCCAGCAGCCAACACCCTAGACAGGGGGCCTACGAGCAGTACTTC	CASSQHPRQGAYEQYF
TRBV6-6	-	-	TRBJ1-4	TGTGCCAGCAGTTACGTCCGTCTGGCTAATGAAAAACTGTTTTTT	CASSYVRLANEKLFF
TRBV7-3	-	TRBD2	TRBJ2-1	TGTGCCAGCAGCCCGGGACTAGCGGGAGGCAATGAGCAGTTCTTC	CASSPGLAGGNEQFF
TRBV6-5	-	-	TRBJ1-5	TGTGCCAGCGGTTACGGTGAACCACAAGGCAATCAGCCCCAGCATTTT	CASGYGEPQGNQPQHF
TRBV20-1	-	-	TRBJ2-7	TGCAGTGCTAGAGATGGCCACGAGCAGTACTTC	CSARDGHEQYF
TRBV9	-	-	TRBJ2-2	TGTGCCAGCAGCGTATCGGGGCACAACACCGGGGAGCTGTTTTTT	CASSVSGHNTGELFF
TRBV27	-	TRBD1	TRBJ1-2	TGTGCCAGCAGCCGGGACAGGTATGGCTACACCTTC	CASSRDRYGYTF
TRBV6-1	once	-	TRBJ1-4	TGTGCCAGCAGTGAATTGAGAGGGGCCTTCGAAAAACTGTTTTTT	CASSELRGAFEKLFF
TRBV19	-	-	TRBJ2-1	TGTGCCAGTAGCGCCGGAGGGGTAGGCTACAATGAGCAGTTCTTC	CASSAGGVGYNEQFF
TRBV5-4	-	-	TRBJ2-7	TGTGCCAGCAGCTTGGGATACGAGCAGTACTTC	CASSLGYEQYF